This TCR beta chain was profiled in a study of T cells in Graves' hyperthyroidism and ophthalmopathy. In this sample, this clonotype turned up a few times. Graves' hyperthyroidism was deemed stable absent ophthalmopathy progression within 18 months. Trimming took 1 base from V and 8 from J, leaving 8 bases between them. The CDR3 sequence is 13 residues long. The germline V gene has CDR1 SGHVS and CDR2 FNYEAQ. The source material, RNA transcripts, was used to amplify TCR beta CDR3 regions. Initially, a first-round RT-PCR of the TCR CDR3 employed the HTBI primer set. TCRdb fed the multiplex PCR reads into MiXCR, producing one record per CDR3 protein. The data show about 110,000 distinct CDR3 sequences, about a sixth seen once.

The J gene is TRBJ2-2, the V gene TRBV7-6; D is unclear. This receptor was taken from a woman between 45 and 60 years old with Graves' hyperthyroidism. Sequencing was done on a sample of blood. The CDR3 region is CASSLEPLGELFF. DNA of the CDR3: TGTGCCAGCAGCTTAGAGCCTTTGGGGGAGCTGTTTTTT.